This TCR beta chain was identified in a study of shared clonotypes between healthy human individuals. The V end lost 4 bases, the J end lost 3 bases, and 19 bases lay between the germline ends. There are 16 residues in the CDR3. Germline assignment: CDR1 SGHRS and CDR2 YFSETQ. The CD4+ fraction was divided into a CD45RA+ naive subset and a CD45RA-negative memory subset. The study, taken as a whole, reports: Tissues were not sampled, only blood, and their repertoires likely differ. Larger estimated richness was generally recorded for naive subsets relative to memory subsets.

Measured with immunoSEQ multiplex PCR; TCRdb has only the in-frame clones, and not every one. The sample includes around 1.6 million clones, nearly 99% of them seen just once. Notes on this clone: Its target is not known.

V gene TRBV5-1 combines with J gene TRBJ1-1, with D possibly TRBD1 on 5 matching bases. Sequences were obtained from naive CD4+ T cells sorted from blood. The subset is: CD45RA+ positively selected. The receptor's source is a man aged 25 to 45 in good health. The chain's CDR3 is CASSPGVGVQDTEAFF. The CDR3 DNA sequence: TGCGCCAGCAGCCCGGGCGTGGGGGTTCAGGACACTGAAGCTTTCTTT.